These 18 T cell receptor beta chains were sequenced from one sample in a study of blood T cell repertoires in COVID-19. Clones were read by immunoSEQ multiplex PCR, and TCRdb kept only the in-frame ones, dropping some. The sample lists around 300,000 clones; 88% were seen once. The sequenced material came from PBMCs or T cells enriched from blood (not recorded which). The receptor source for this set is a woman aged 45-59 years who had recovered from COVID-19.

CDR3 protein: CASSLTSGNNEQFF. In nucleotides, the CDR3 is TGTGCCAGCAGCTTGACTAGCGGCAACAATGAGCAGTTCTTC. The V and J genes are TRBV11-3 and TRBJ2-1; 9 bases fit TRBD2. The CDR3 spans 14 residues. Germline trimming cut 3 bases from V and 5 bases from J; bases unmatched to any gene: 2. CDR1 is SGHNT and CDR2 is YENEEA in the germline V gene.

The gene calls are TRBV30 and TRBJ1-5; TRBD1 aligns across 7 bases. CDR3 length: 13 amino acids. Germline lookup yields CDR1 GTSNPN and CDR2 SVGIG (reference sequence). With 7 bases clipped from V and 1 base from J, the junction kept 4 bases outside the gene matches. CDR3 region: CAYDRESNQPQHF. CDR3 bases: TGTGCCTACGACAGGGAAAGCAATCAGCCCCAGCATTTT.

This clone has just one count. This rearrangement joins TRBV7-3 to TRBJ2-7; 11 nucleotides agree with TRBD2. Germline CDR1 reads SGHTA; CDR2 reads FQGTGA. This CDR3 comprises 18 residues. V dropped 4 bases and J dropped 0; count of bases not matched to a gene: 11. The CDR3 loop reads CASSSGPPGLAVSYEQYF. The CDR3 DNA sequence: TGTGCCAGCAGCTCGGGACCTCCGGGACTAGCGGTCTCCTACGAGCAGTACTTC.

The V call is TRBV16, the J call TRBJ1-4, with 7 bases fitting TRBD1. The junction had 4 bases not matched to a gene; V was cut back by 3 bases and J by 0 bases. This CDR3 is 16 amino acids long. Germline values: CDR1 KGHSY, CDR2 FQNENV. This chain's CDR3 is CASSHLDRSTNEKLFF. The CDR3 coding sequence is TGTGCCAGCAGCCACCTGGACAGGTCAACTAATGAAAAACTGTTTTTT.

This clone was detected a few times. This specimen includes other DNA sequences encoding the same CDR3. The chain employs TRBV18 and TRBJ1-4; D is possibly TRBD1 (5 bases). This CDR3 contains 15 residues. Per germline, CDR1 KGHSH and CDR2 LQKENI. V shed 3 bases and J shed 3 bases, with 11 bases lying between them. The CDR3 DNA reads as TGTGCCAGCTCACCGGGGGGGTCGGCTAATGAAAAACTGTTTTTT. Amino acid sequence: CASSPGGSANEKLFF.

The V gene is TRBV6-2 or TRBV6-3, the J gene TRBJ2-7; 12 bases line up with TRBD1. V trimming: 2 bases; J trimming: 6 bases; junction bases outside the gene matches: 2. The germline gives CDR1 MNHEY, CDR2 SVGEGT. This CDR3 is 14 amino acids long. The CDR3 region has the DNA TGTGCCAGCAGTTACGGGACAGGGGGCTCCGAGCAGTACTTC. It encodes CASSYGTGGSEQYF.

Only one count was recorded for this clone. The chain combines TRBV6-2 or TRBV6-3 with TRBJ2-2, with TRBD2 identical over 7 bases. The CDR3 extends over 13 amino acids. The germline CDR1 and CDR2 sequences are MNHEY and SVGEGT. The V segment lost 6 bases and the J segment 6 bases; nucleotides outside the gene matches: 4. The CDR3 nucleotides are TGTGCCAGCAGCTCGGGGGGTGCCGGGGAGCTGTTTTTT. Translated: CASSSGGAGELFF.

There are a few counts of this clone. This chain uses TRBV5-1 with TRBJ1-2, with D hard to call. V dropped 0 bases and J dropped 8 bases, with 11 bases sitting between them. This CDR3 comprises 13 residues. Germline loops: CDR1 SGHRS, CDR2 YFSETQ. This CDR3 reads CASSLGLPRGYTF. DNA for the CDR3: TGCGCCAGCAGCTTGGGCCTCCCTCGGGGCTACACCTTC.

The chain couples TRBV28 to TRBJ1-2, with 9 bases identical to TRBD1. The CDR3 length is 13 residues. The V and J ends lost 6 bases and 6 bases, in that order; junction bases with no gene match: 5. From germline, CDR1 is MDHEN and CDR2 SYDVKM. DNA of the CDR3: TGTGCCAGCAGACAACAGGGGGCTGATGGCTACACCTTC. It codes for CASRQQGADGYTF.

This chain joins TRBV28 and TRBJ1-3; the D is unclear. Germline CDR1 is MDHEN and CDR2 is SYDVKM. The germline V and J ends were trimmed by 3 bases and 3 bases, with 6 bases remaining between them. This CDR3 has 13 residues. CDR3 amino acids: CASSFFNGNTIYF. Written as DNA, the CDR3 is TGTGCCAGCAGTTTTTTTAATGGAAACACCATATATTTT. The full variable domain, its missing parts supplied by reference TRBV28 and TRBJ1-3, is DVKVTQSSRYLVKRTGEKVFLECVQDMDHENMFWYRQDPGLGLRLIYFSYDVKMKEKGDIPEGYSVSREKKERFSLILESASTNQTSMYLCASSFFNGNTIYFGEGSWLTVV.

For the CDR3, the DNA is TGTGCCAGCAGTTTCACCGGGACAGGGCACTACGAGCAGTACTTC. Protein product: CASSFTGTGHYEQYF. The chain uses TRBV28 and TRBJ2-7; 9 nucleotides line up with TRBD1. Trimming removed 3 bases from V and 3 bases from J; junction bases left unmatched: 6. The CDR3 sequence is 15 residues long. Germline CDR1 is MDHEN and CDR2 is SYDVKM.

The chain joins TRBV19 to TRBJ2-2; no definite D call. CDR1 and CDR2 (germline): LNHDA, SQIVND (reference sequence). This CDR3 region has 15 residues. V shed 2 bases and J shed 2 bases, with 9 bases lying between them. The DNA for the CDR3 is TGTGCCAGTAGTATAATAGAACTTAACACCGGGGAGCTGTTTTTT. As protein: CASSIIELNTGELFF.

The V gene is TRBV6-4, the J gene TRBJ2-1; a possible D gene is TRBD2 (5 bases). This CDR3 contains 13 residues. Trimming took 5 bases from V and 7 from J, leaving 12 bases between them. From germline, CDR1 is MRHNA and CDR2 SNTAGT. CDR3 protein: CASSPWTGNEQFF. CDR3 DNA: TGTGCCAGCAGTCCATGGACGGGGAATGAGCAGTTCTTC.

This chain links TRBV4-3 with TRBJ2-1; a possible D gene is TRBD1 (5 bases). This CDR3 has 14 amino acids. V lost 1 base, J lost 4 bases, and 8 bases lay in between. Germline V gives CDR1 LGHNA, CDR2 YSLEER. CDR3: CASSQGGSYNEQFF. The CDR3 DNA is TGCGCCAGCAGCCAAGGGGGCTCTTACAATGAGCAGTTCTTC.

The V gene is TRBV28, the J gene TRBJ1-2, with D hard to call. The ends were cut back, 5 bases at V and 4 bases at J, with 14 bases in the middle. The germline CDR1 and CDR2 sequences are MDHEN and SYDVKM. The CDR3 length is 14 residues. Written as DNA, the CDR3 is TGTGCCAGCAGTACCCCGGGAGGGAGCTATGGCTACACCTTC. It yields the protein CASSTPGGSYGYTF.

A single count supports this clone. CDR3 DNA sequence: TGTGCCAGCAGCCCCGGACAGGGGGTCCACGAGCAGTACTTC. Translation gives CASSPGQGVHEQYF. V usage is TRBV11-1 and J usage is TRBJ2-7; TRBD1 aligns across 10 bases. V was pared by 5 bases and J by 5 bases, with 6 bases of the junction left unmatched. CDR1 and CDR2 (germline): SGHAT, FQDESV (reference sequence). CDR3 length: 14 amino acids.

Only one count was recorded for this clone. The gene calls are TRBV5-4 and TRBJ2-5; 7 bases align to TRBD2. Germline V gives CDR1 SGHNT, CDR2 YYREEE (reference sequence). CDR3 length: 13 amino acids. V shed 5 bases, J shed 5 bases, and the junction held 6 bases outside the gene matches. This CDR3 reads CASSRLAGETQYF. The CDR3 region has the DNA TGTGCCAGCAGTCGACTAGCCGGGGAGACCCAGTACTTC.

V gene TRBV7-3 combines with J gene TRBJ2-1; D is ambiguous. V dropped 2 bases and J dropped 4 bases, with 6 bases sitting between them. CDR1 is SGHTA and CDR2 is FQGTGA in the germline V gene. The CDR3 is made up of 13 amino acids. The CDR3 sequence: CASSLGLYNEQFF. As DNA, the CDR3 is TGTGCCAGCAGCTTAGGCTTATACAATGAGCAGTTCTTC.